This T cell receptor beta chain was retrieved from a study of vaccination and CD4 T cells after COVID-19. In the study overall: Taking of post-vaccine samples occurred a median 72 days after dose two (range 14 to 241).

Germline V gene sequence: CDR1 MGHDK, CDR2 SYGVNS. The CDR3 consists of 15 residues. With 2 bases removed from V and 0 bases from J, the gap between germline ends came to 7 bases. Treatment: roughly 10-day PBMC culture with coronavirus spike peptide pools or control peptides (ViraFEST assay). Before the COVID-19 pandemic (2011-2018), CD4+ T cells were obtained from the unexposed donor. Study results and caveats: Looking at convalescent patients, 304 of their 307 vaccine-specific clones were spike mono-reactive.

About this clonotype: What it binds is unknown.

Researchers used the Oncomine TCR Beta short-read assay to sequence DNA from cultured CD4+ T cells. TCRdb re-analysed the PCR reads in MiXCR, keeping a single row per CDR3 protein. The sample has about 6,400 distinct CDR3 sequences, under 60% seen once. The gene calls are TRBV25-1 and TRBJ2-2; D not resolved. Sequencing was performed on CD4+ T cells from blood, cultured in vitro. The source is a human donor in good health. The CDR3 sequence is CASSERWTNTGELFF. DNA for the CDR3: TGTGCCAGCAGTGAACGATGGACGAACACCGGGGAGCTGTTTTTT.